These T cell receptor beta chains were read from a single sample in a study of response to subunit inactivated influenza vaccine. Each CDR3 protein is one row after TCRdb ran MiXCR on the RT-PCR reads. The profile shows 650,000 to 850,000 distinct CDR3 sequences, about 14% of them singletons. Source: PBMCs from blood, taken 14 to 15 days before vaccination. Receptors originate from a man in his fifties or sixties who received an inactivated influenza vaccine. Both conserved end residues are part of each CDR3. Fields, in order: clone size, V gene, D gene, CDR3 protein. D genes are given only for firm matches. Clone size is shown for a subset of rows, as once, few, many or a class of expanded clone.

abundance: -; v_gene: TRBV24-1; d_gene: -; CDR3aa: CATSDSWNSEAFF
abundance: -; v_gene: TRBV5-1; d_gene: -; CDR3aa: CASRRGVATADTQYF
abundance: -; v_gene: TRBV29-1; d_gene: TRBD2; CDR3aa: CSERDHSDTQYF
abundance: few; v_gene: TRBV13; d_gene: -; CDR3aa: CASSFAVRGDTQYF
abundance: -; v_gene: TRBV29-1; d_gene: TRBD1; CDR3aa: CSVRKDRDIGELFF
abundance: -; v_gene: TRBV20-1; d_gene: -; CDR3aa: CSARPRGGGYTF
abundance: many; v_gene: TRBV20-1; d_gene: -; CDR3aa: CSARDPKGQITGELFF
abundance: -; v_gene: TRBV2; d_gene: -; CDR3aa: CASSESPTAAYEQYF
abundance: -; v_gene: TRBV20-1; d_gene: TRBD2; CDR3aa: CSARPILAGGPDEQYF
abundance: -; v_gene: TRBV6-1; d_gene: TRBD1; CDR3aa: CASRRDRLSEKLFF
abundance: -; v_gene: TRBV4-3; d_gene: -; CDR3aa: CASSQVGWGTYNEQFF
abundance: few; v_gene: TRBV20-1; d_gene: -; CDR3aa: CSALQPGPTGELFF
abundance: -; v_gene: TRBV29-1; d_gene: TRBD1; CDR3aa: CSVYSGTGPYEQYF
abundance: -; v_gene: TRBV5-5; d_gene: TRBD1; CDR3aa: CASRTGNANYGYTF
abundance: -; v_gene: TRBV5-1; d_gene: TRBD1; CDR3aa: CASSLGASGTEETQYF
abundance: -; v_gene: TRBV13; d_gene: TRBD2; CDR3aa: CASSLLGTRTQYF
abundance: few; v_gene: TRBV10-3; d_gene: -; CDR3aa: CAISESGLTGELFF
abundance: -; v_gene: TRBV11-2; d_gene: TRBD2; CDR3aa: CASSRKRGTYEQYF
abundance: -; v_gene: TRBV20-1; d_gene: -; CDR3aa: CSAPYGGLSPYEQYF
abundance: -; v_gene: TRBV3-1; d_gene: -; CDR3aa: CASSQGGTASDTQYF
abundance: few; v_gene: TRBV19; d_gene: -; CDR3aa: CASTYGGYNEKLFF
abundance: many; v_gene: TRBV6-2/TRBV6-3; d_gene: -; CDR3aa: CASSYSIDTGELFF
abundance: -; v_gene: TRBV27; d_gene: -; CDR3aa: CASTNGYGYTF
abundance: -; v_gene: TRBV20-1; d_gene: TRBD2; CDR3aa: CSARRTSGRGSYNEQFF
abundance: -; v_gene: TRBV11-2; d_gene: -; CDR3aa: CASSLQGRTGELFF
abundance: few; v_gene: TRBV4-3; d_gene: TRBD1; CDR3aa: CASSQGDREYNEQFF
abundance: -; v_gene: TRBV5-1; d_gene: -; CDR3aa: CASSLEAAPGAFF
abundance: many; v_gene: TRBV20-1; d_gene: -; CDR3aa: CSARSSYNSPLHF
abundance: many; v_gene: TRBV6-5; d_gene: -; CDR3aa: CASSYAGTSEGEQYF
abundance: few; v_gene: TRBV7-2; d_gene: -; CDR3aa: CASSTEAGRTGELFF
abundance: -; v_gene: TRBV20-1; d_gene: -; CDR3aa: CSASSSRVYEQYF
abundance: -; v_gene: TRBV5-1; d_gene: -; CDR3aa: CASRWPIGSTGELFF
abundance: -; v_gene: TRBV5-4; d_gene: -; CDR3aa: CASSILRTENYGYTF
abundance: few; v_gene: TRBV19; d_gene: TRBD2; CDR3aa: CASSKGEGLANNEQFF
abundance: -; v_gene: TRBV12-3/TRBV12-4; d_gene: -; CDR3aa: CASSLEAAVLLNEQFF
abundance: few; v_gene: TRBV10-3; d_gene: TRBD1; CDR3aa: CAISGDRGFLVGSNEQYF
abundance: -; v_gene: TRBV18; d_gene: -; CDR3aa: CASSPPASLSNEQFF
abundance: few; v_gene: TRBV4-2; d_gene: TRBD2; CDR3aa: CASSQVGTSIEQYF
abundance: few; v_gene: TRBV5-1; d_gene: -; CDR3aa: CASSLESETQYF
abundance: few; v_gene: TRBV11-2; d_gene: -; CDR3aa: CASSLDRGQTPSTDTQYF
abundance: many; v_gene: TRBV20-1; d_gene: -; CDR3aa: CSARGGTIYYGYTF
abundance: many; v_gene: TRBV20-1; d_gene: -; CDR3aa: CSARGTGNTDTQYF
abundance: few; v_gene: TRBV4-3; d_gene: TRBD2; CDR3aa: CASSQGLAVTDTQYF
abundance: -; v_gene: TRBV11-1; d_gene: TRBD2; CDR3aa: CASSLARSGGPGGYEQYF
abundance: few; v_gene: TRBV4-1; d_gene: TRBD2; CDR3aa: CASSQGGLAGVNEQFF
abundance: few; v_gene: TRBV27; d_gene: -; CDR3aa: CASGYNQGVAYSPLHF
abundance: few; v_gene: TRBV6-5; d_gene: TRBD2; CDR3aa: CASSYGLGLVTDTQYF
abundance: -; v_gene: TRBV11-1; d_gene: TRBD1; CDR3aa: CASSSETGGYEQFF
abundance: few; v_gene: TRBV5-1; d_gene: -; CDR3aa: CASSSVTSYEQYF
abundance: many; v_gene: TRBV12-3/TRBV12-4; d_gene: -; CDR3aa: CASSFGQINTEAFF
abundance: -; v_gene: TRBV14; d_gene: -; CDR3aa: CASSQLEMTTSRLFF
abundance: -; v_gene: TRBV7-2; d_gene: TRBD2; CDR3aa: CASSLARAGGTYEQYF
abundance: few; v_gene: TRBV3-1; d_gene: TRBD2; CDR3aa: CASSLGLASSYEQYF
abundance: many; v_gene: TRBV29-1; d_gene: -; CDR3aa: CSALDGYYEQYF
abundance: few; v_gene: TRBV3-1; d_gene: -; CDR3aa: CASSQLGPETQYF
abundance: few; v_gene: TRBV5-1; d_gene: TRBD1; CDR3aa: CASSTYRGVAYEQYF
abundance: many; v_gene: TRBV28; d_gene: -; CDR3aa: CASSLLTRLLASTDTQYF
abundance: -; v_gene: TRBV6-5; d_gene: TRBD1; CDR3aa: CASSYRTGNYEQYF
abundance: -; v_gene: TRBV12-3/TRBV12-4; d_gene: -; CDR3aa: CASSFTYGFKETQYF
abundance: few; v_gene: TRBV20-1; d_gene: TRBD1; CDR3aa: CSATPFDRAPYEQYF